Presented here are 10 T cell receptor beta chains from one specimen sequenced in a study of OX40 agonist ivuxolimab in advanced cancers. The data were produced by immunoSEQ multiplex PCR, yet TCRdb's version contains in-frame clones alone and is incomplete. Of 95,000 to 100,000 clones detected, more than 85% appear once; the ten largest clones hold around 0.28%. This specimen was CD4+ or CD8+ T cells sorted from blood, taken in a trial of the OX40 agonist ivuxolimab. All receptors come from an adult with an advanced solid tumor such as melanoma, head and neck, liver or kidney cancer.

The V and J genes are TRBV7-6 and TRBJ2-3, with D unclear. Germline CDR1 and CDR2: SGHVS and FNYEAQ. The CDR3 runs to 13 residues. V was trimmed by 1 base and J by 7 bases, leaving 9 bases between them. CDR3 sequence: CASSLGGFYTQYF. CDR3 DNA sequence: TGTGCCAGCAGCTTAGGAGGTTTTTATACGCAGTATTTT.

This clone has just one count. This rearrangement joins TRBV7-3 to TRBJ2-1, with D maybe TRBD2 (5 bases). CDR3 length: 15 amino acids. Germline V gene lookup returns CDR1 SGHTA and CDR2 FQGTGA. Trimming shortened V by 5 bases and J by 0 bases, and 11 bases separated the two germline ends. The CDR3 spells CASSLTGVSYNEQFF. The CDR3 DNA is TGTGCCAGCAGCCTCACCGGGGTCTCCTACAATGAGCAGTTCTTC.

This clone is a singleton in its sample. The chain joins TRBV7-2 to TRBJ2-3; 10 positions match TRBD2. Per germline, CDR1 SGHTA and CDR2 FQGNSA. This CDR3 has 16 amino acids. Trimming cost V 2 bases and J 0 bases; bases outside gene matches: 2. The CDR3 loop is CASSLTSGTSTDTQYF. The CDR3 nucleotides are TGTGCCAGCAGCTTAACTAGCGGGACAAGCACAGATACGCAGTATTTT.

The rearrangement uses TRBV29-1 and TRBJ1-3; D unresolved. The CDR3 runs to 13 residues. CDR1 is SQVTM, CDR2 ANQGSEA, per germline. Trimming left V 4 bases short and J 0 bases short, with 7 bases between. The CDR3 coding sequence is TGCAGCGTTGGGCCTCCCTCTGGAAACACCATATATTTT. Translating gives CSVGPPSGNTIYF.

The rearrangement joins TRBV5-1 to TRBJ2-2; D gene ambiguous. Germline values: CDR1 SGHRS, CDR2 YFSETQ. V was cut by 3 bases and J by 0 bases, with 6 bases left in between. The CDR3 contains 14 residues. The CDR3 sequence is CASSSDTNTGELFF. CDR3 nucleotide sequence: TGCGCCAGCAGCTCTGACACGAACACCGGGGAGCTGTTTTTT.

The CDR3 protein is CASSVTSGIFGGEQFF. As DNA, the CDR3 is TGTGCCAGCAGCGTAACTAGCGGGATCTTTGGCGGTGAGCAGTTCTTC. The chain combines TRBV2 with TRBJ2-1; TRBD2 matches 10 bases. J gave up 9 bases and V 6 bases, and 14 bases lay outside the gene matches. The CDR3 covers 16 residues. The germline gives CDR1 SNHLY, CDR2 FYNNEI.

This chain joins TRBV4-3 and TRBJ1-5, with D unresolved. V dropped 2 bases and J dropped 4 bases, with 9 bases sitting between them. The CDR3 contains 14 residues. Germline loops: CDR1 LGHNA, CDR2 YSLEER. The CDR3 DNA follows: TGCGCCAGCAGCCAAAGACTGGGAAATCAGCCCCAGCATTTT. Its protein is CASSQRLGNQPQHF.

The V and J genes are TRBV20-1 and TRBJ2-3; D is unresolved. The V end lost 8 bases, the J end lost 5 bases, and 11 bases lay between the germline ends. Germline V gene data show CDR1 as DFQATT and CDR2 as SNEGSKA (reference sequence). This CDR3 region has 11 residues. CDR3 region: CSRRRGDTQYF. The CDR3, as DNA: TGCAGTAGACGGCGCGGAGATACGCAGTATTTT.

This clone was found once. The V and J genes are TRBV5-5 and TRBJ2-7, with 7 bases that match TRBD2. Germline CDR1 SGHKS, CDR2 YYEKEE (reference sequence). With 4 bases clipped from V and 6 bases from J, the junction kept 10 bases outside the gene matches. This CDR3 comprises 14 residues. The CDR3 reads CASSMGPAGVEQYV. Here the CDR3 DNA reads TGTGCCAGCAGCATGGGACCTGCGGGGGTCGAGCAGTACGTC.

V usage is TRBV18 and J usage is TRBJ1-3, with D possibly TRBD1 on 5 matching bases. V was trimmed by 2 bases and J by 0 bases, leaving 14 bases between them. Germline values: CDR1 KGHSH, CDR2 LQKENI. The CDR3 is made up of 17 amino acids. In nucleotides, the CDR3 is TGTGCCAGCTCACCAATCATCACGGGGGACTCTGGAAACACCATATATTTT. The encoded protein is CASSPIITGDSGNTIYF.